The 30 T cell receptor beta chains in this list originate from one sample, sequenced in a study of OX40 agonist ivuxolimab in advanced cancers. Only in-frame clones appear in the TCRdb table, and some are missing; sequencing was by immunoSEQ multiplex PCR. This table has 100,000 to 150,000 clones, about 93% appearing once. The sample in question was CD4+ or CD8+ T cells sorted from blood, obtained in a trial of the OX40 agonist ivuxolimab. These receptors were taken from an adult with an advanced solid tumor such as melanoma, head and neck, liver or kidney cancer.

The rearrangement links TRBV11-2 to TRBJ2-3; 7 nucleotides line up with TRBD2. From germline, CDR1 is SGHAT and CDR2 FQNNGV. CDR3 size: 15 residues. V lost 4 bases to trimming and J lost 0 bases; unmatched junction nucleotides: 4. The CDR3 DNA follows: TGTGCCAGCAGCTCCTGGGGGGGAAGCACAGATACGCAGTATTTT. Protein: CASSSWGGSTDTQYF.

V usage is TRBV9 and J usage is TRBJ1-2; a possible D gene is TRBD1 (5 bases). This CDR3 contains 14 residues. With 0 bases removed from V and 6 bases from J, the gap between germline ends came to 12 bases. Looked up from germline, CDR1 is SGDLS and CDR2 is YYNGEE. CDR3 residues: CASSVAYRTHGYTF. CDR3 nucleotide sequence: TGTGCCAGCAGCGTAGCCTACAGGACACATGGCTACACCTTC.

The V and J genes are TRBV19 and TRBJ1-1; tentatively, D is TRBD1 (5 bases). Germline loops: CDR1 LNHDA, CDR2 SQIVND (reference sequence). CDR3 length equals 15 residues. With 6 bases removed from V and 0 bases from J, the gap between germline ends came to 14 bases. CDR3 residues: CASRDPGGVNTEAFF. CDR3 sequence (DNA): TGTGCCAGTAGGGATCCCGGAGGGGTGAACACTGAAGCTTTCTTT.

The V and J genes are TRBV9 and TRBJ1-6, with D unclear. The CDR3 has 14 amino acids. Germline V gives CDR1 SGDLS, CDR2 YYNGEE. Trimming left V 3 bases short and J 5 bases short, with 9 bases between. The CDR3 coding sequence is TGTGCCAGCAGCGGCCGGGAGAATAATTCACCCCTCCACTTT. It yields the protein CASSGRENNSPLHF. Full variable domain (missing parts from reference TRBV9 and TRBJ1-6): DSGVTQTPKHLITATGQRVTLRCSPRSGDLSVYWYQQSLDQGLQFLIQYYNGEERAKGNILERFSAQQFPDLHSELNLSSLELGDSALYFCASSGRENNSPLHFGNGTRLTVT.

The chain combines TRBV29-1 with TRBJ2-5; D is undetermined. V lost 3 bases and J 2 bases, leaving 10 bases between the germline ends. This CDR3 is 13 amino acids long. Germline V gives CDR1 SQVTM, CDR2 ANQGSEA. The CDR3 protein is CSVDGRVQETQYF. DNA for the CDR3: TGCAGCGTTGATGGCCGGGTTCAAGAGACCCAGTACTTC.

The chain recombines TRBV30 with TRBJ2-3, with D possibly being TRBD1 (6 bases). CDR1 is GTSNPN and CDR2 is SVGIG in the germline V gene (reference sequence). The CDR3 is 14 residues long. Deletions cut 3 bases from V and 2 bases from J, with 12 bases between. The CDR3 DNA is TGTGCCTGGAGAAATGGGGGCCTCACAGATACGCAGTATTTT. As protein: CAWRNGGLTDTQYF.

The CDR3 is CASSQTGVLGDTQYF. Here the CDR3 DNA reads TGTGCCAGCAGCCAAACAGGGGTGCTTGGGGATACGCAGTATTTT. The chain carries TRBV14 and TRBJ2-3; TRBD1 matches at 7 bases. The CDR3 covers 15 residues. In germline, CDR1 is SGHDN, CDR2 FVKESK. Trimming cost V 2 bases and J 6 bases; bases outside gene matches: 8.

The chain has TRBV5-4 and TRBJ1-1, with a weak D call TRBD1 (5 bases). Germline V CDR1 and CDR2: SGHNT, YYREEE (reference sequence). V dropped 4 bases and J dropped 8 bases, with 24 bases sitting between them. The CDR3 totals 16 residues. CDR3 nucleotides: TGTGCCAGCAGCCCCGGGCTGGGCGACAGACCGTGGGAAGCTTTCTTT. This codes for CASSPGLGDRPWEAFF.

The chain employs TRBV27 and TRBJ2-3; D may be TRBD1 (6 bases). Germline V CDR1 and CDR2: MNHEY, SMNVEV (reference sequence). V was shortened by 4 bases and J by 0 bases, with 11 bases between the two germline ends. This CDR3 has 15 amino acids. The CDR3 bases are TGTGCCAGCAGTTCTCCAGGGGAGAGCACAGATACGCAGTATTTT. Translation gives CASSSPGESTDTQYF.

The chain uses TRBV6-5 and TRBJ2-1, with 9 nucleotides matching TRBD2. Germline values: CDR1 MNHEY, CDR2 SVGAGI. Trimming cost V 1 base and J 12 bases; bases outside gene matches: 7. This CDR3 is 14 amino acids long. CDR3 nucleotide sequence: TGTGCCAGCAGTTACTGGATTAGCGGGGGTTTGCAGTTCTTC. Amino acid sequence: CASSYWISGGLQFF.

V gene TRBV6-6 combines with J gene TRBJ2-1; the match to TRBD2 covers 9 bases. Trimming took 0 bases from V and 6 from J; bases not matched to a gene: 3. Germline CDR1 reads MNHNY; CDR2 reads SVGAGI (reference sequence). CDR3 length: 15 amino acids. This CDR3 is CASSYSGTSSNEQFF. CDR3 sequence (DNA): TGTGCCAGCAGTTACTCGGGGACTAGCAGCAATGAGCAGTTCTTC.

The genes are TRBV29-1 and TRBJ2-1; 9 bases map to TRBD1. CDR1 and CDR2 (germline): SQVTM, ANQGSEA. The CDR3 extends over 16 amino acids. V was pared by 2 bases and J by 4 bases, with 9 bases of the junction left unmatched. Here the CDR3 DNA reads TGCAGCGTTGAATTGGGCTGGGACAGGGTGTACAATGAGCAGTTCTTC. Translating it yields CSVELGWDRVYNEQFF.

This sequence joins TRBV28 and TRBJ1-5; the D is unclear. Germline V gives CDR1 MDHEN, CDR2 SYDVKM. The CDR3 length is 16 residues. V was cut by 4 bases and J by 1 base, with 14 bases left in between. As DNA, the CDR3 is TGTGCCAGCAGTTCGTTAGACGGGAAGAGCAATCAGCCCCAGCATTTT. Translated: CASSSLDGKSNQPQHF.

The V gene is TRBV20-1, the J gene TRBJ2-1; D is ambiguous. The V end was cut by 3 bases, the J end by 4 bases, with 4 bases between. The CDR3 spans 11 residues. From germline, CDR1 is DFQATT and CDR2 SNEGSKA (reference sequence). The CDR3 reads CSAREYNEQFF. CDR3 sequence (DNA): TGCAGTGCTAGGGAGTACAATGAGCAGTTCTTC.

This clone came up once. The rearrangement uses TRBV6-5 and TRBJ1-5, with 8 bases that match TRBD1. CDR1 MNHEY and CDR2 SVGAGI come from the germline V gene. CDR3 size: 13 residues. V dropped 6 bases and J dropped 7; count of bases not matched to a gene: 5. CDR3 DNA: TGTGCCAGCAGCCGACAGGGGAAGCAGCCCCAGCATTTT. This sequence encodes CASSRQGKQPQHF.

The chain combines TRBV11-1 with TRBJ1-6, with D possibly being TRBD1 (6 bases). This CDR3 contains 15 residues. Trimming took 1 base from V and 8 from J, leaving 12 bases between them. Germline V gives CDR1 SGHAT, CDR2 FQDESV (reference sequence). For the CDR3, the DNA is TGTGCCAGCAGCTTAGTAACAGGGAAAGATTCACCCCTCCACTTT. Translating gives CASSLVTGKDSPLHF.

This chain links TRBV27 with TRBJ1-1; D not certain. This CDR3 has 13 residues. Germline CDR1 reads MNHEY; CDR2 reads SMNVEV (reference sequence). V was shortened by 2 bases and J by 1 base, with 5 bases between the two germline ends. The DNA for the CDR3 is TGTGCCAGCAGTTTACTGGAGAACACTGAAGCTTTCTTT. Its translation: CASSLLENTEAFF.

As DNA, the CDR3 is TGTGCCAGCACCCAACTGGGGACTAGCGGGCCCTACGAGCAGTACTTC. Protein: CASTQLGTSGPYEQYF. The rearrangement links TRBV2 to TRBJ2-7; TRBD2 matches 12 bases. The CDR3 is made up of 16 amino acids. Germline V gene data show CDR1 as SNHLY and CDR2 as FYNNEI. V was pared by 7 bases and J by 2 bases, with 9 bases of the junction left unmatched. Full variable domain (rest looked up from reference TRBV2 and TRBJ2-7): EPEVTQTPSHQVTQMGQEVILRCVPISNHLYFYWYRQILGQKVEFLVSFYNNEISEKSEIFDDQFSVERPDGSNFTLKIRSTKLEDSAMYFCASTQLGTSGPYEQYFGPGTRLTVT.

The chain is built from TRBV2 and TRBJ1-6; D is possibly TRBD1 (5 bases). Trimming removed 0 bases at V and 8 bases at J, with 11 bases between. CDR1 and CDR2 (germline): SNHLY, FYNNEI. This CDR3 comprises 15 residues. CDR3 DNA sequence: TGTGCCAGCAGTGAAGCGAGCCAGGGATATTCACCCCTCCACTTT. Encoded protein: CASSEASQGYSPLHF.

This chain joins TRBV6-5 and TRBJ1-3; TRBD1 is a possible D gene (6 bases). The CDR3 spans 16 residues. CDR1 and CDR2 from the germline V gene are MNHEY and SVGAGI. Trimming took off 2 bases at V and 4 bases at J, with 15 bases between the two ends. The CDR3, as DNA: TGTGCCAGCAGTTACGGGGGGCGGGCGACGGGAAACACCATATATTTT. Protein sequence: CASSYGGRATGNTIYF.

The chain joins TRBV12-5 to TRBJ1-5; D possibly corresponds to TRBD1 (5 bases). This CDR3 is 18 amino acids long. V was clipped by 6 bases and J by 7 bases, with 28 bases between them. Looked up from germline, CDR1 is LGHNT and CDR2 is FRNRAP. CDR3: CASGGNQGFPWGRQPQHF. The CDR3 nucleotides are TGTGCTAGTGGGGGCAATCAGGGTTTCCCTTGGGGAAGACAGCCCCAGCATTTT. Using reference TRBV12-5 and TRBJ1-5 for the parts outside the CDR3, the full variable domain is DARVTQTPRHKVTEMGQEVTMRCQPILGHNTVFWYRQTMMQGLELLAYFRNRAPLDDSGMPKDRFSAEMPDATLATLKIQPSEPRDSAVYFCASGGNQGFPWGRQPQHFGDGTRLSIL.

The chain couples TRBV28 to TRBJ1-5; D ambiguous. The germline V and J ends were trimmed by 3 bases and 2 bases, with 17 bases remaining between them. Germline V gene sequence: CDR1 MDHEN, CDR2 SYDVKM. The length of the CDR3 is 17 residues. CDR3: CASSFLALVKGNQPQHF. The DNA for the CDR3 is TGTGCCAGCAGTTTTCTGGCATTGGTGAAAGGCAATCAGCCCCAGCATTTT.

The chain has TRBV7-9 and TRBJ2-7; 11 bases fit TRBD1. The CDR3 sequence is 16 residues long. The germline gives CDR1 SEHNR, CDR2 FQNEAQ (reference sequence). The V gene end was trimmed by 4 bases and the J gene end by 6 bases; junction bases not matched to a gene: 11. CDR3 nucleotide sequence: TGTGCCAGCAGCTCTCTCGGGACAGGGGGAAGAGGCGAGCAGTACTTC. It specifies CASSSLGTGGRGEQYF.

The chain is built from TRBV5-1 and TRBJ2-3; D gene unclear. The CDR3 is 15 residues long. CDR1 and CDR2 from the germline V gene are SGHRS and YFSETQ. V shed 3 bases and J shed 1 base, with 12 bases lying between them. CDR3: CASSSRPVGTDTQYF. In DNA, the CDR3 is TGCGCCAGCAGCTCCCGCCCGGTGGGCACAGATACGCAGTATTTT.

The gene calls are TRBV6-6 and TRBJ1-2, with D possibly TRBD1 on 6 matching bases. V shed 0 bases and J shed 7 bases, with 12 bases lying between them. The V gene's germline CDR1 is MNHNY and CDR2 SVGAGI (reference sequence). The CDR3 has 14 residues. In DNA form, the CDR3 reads TGTGCCAGCAGTTACTCCGAGGGGGGAGGTGGCTACACCTTC. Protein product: CASSYSEGGGGYTF.

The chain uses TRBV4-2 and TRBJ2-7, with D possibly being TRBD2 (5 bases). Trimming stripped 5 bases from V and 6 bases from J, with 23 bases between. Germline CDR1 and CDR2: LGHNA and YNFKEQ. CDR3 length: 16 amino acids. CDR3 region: CASSLDLYIREREQYF. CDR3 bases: TGTGCCAGCAGCTTGGACCTTTACATTCGGGAACGCGAGCAGTACTTC.

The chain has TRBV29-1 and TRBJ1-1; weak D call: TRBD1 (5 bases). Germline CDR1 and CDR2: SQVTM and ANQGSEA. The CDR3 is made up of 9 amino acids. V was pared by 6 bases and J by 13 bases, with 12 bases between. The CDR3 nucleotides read TGCAGCGTGGGGCAAGGTGATTTCTTT. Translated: CSVGQGDFF.

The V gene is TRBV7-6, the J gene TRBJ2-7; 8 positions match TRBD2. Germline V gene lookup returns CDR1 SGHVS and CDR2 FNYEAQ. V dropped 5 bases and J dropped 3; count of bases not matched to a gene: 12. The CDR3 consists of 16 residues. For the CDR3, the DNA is TGTGCCAGCAGCCAAGGCAGACTAGCGTCAAGCTACGAGCAGTACTTC. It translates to CASSQGRLASSYEQYF.

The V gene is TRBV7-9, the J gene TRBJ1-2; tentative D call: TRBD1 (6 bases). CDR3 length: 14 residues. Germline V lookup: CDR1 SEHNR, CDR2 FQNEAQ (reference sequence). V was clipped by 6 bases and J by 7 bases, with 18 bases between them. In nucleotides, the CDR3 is TGTGCCAGCAGTTTGACAGGAGTATTGGGTGGCTACACCTTC. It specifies CASSLTGVLGGYTF.

CDR3 coding DNA: TGTGCCAGCAGTGTCGTTTTGGGGTGGGACAATGAGCAGTTCTTC. Protein sequence: CASSVVLGWDNEQFF. The chain couples TRBV2 to TRBJ2-1, with D unclear. The ends were cut back, 4 bases at V and 5 bases at J, with 15 bases in the middle. Germline V gene data show CDR1 as SNHLY and CDR2 as FYNNEI. CDR3 length: 15 amino acids.